In its sample, the clone carrying this TCR beta chain was seen many times. What it binds is unknown. In TCRdb, the RT-PCR reads were re-called with MiXCR into one record per CDR3 protein. This repertoire shows 300,000 to 350,000 distinct CDR3 sequences, 20% to 25% found once; its top ten account for about a tenth. The germline gives CDR1 SQVTM, CDR2 ANQGSEA. V was clipped by 7 bases and J by 6 bases, with 16 bases between them. The CDR3 spans 13 residues. This entry comes from a study of response to subunit inactivated influenza vaccine. The study, taken as a whole, reports: Authors suggested that a seasonal influenza vaccination recruits few new T cells each time.

This clonotype was sampled from a man aged 50-75 years who received an inactivated influenza vaccine. V gene TRBV29-1 combines with J gene TRBJ1-5, with D tentatively TRBD1 (6 bases). This sample comprised PBMCs from blood, obtained 21 months after vaccination. The DNA of the CDR3 is TGCAGCGCACTCGGGACACAGGGTCAGCCCCAGCATTTT. Encoded protein: CSALGTQGQPQHF. The full variable domain, rest sourced from reference TRBV29-1 and TRBJ1-5, is SAVISQKPSRDICQRGTSLTIQCQVDSQVTMMFWYRQQPGQSLTLIATANQGSEATYESGFVIDKFPISRPNLTFSTLTVSNMSPEDSSIYLCSALGTQGQPQHFGDGTRLSIL.